This TCR beta chain emerged from a study of blood T cell repertoires in COVID-19. Background on the study: Spain, Italy and the United States supplied samples that represented acute and convalescent COVID-19. Nucleic acid was either cDNA or gDNA, and it came from T cells, B-cell-depleted T cells, or PBMCs.

In the study's own analysis: Reference gene primers were amplified, and this amplification served to estimate nucleated cell counts. Clones were sequenced by immunoSEQ multiplex PCR, and TCRdb holds only the in-frame ones, with some missing. That table gives V, J and clone size, and the DNA gave D and trimming. The sample has more than 120,000 clones, around 88% seen once. This receptor was obtained from a human donor in a cohort sampled during active COVID-19. Source material: peripheral blood.

CDR3: CASSLLGLAGGETQYF. CDR3 in DNA: TGTGCCAGCAGCTTATTGGGGCTAGCGGGGGGAGAGACCCAGTACTTC. V is TRBV7-2 and J is TRBJ2-5; TRBD2 matches at 11 bases. Germline V gene data show CDR1 as SGHTA and CDR2 as FQGNSA. Trimming removed 2 bases from V and 4 bases from J; junction bases left unmatched: 6. This CDR3 spans 16 amino acids.